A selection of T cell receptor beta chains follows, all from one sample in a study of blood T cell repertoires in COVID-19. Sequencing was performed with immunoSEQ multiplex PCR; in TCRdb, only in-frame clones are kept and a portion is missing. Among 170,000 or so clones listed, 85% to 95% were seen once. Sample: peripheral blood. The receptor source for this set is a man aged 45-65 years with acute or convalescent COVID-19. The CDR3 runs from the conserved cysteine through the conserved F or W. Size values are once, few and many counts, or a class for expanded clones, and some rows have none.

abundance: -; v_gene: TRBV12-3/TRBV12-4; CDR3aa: CASSLGGGQPQHF
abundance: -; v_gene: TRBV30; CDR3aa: CALGQGYNEQFF
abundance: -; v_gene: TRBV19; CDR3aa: CASRVGTGDIEIGQPQHF
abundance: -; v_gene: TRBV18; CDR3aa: CASSPSEGAGGYTF
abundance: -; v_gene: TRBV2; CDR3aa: CASSMTGNTGELFF
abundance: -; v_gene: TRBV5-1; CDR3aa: CASSLISEPVAEAFF
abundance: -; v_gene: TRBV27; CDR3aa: CASRQTLAGGQMRETQYF
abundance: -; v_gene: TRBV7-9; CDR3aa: CASSMLNQPQHF
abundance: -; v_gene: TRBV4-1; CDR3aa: CASTTYLAGGNLAITGELFF
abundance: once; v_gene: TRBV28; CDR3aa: CASTIGRGSIYGYTF
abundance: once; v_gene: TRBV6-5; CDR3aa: CASSPAVSGANVLTF
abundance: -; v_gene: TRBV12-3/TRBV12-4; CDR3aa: CASSLSYTEAFF
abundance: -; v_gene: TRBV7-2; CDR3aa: CASSPRERGLGGELFF
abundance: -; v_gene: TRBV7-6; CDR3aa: CASSKQGSFLNTEAFF
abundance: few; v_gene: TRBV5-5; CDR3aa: CASSPGDREETQYF
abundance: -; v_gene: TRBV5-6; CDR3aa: CASSLGPGRASSYNSPLHF
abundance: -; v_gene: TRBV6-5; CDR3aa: CASSYVGQYNEQFF
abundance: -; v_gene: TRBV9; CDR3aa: CASSVGVGGFNTEAFF
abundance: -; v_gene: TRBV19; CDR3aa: CASSWAGVHNEQFF
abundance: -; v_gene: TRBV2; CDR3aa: CASYRGTKGQPQHF
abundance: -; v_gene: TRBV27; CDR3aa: CASSLTSSYEQYF
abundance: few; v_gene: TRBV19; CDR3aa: CASSLDGQTPNQPQHF
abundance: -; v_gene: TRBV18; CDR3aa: CASSGTGMNTEAFF
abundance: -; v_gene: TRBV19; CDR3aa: CASQGGSYRNTEAFF
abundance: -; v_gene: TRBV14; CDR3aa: CASSLRQYGYTF
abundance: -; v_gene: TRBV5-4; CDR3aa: CASSLNGGTGELFF